This T cell receptor beta chain was sequenced in a study of T-cell reconstitution after alpha-beta-depleted transplantation in children. General observations from the study: Surviving recipient T cells and thymic progenitors produced the high day-60 TCRbeta diversity seen in some patients. Reportedly, only several hundred clones from non-depleted graft cells drove alpha-beta T-cell counts at about two months. One year after transplant, T-cell counts and diversity came mostly from newly produced T cells.

This clonotype was seen ten or more times. Its cognate antigen is unknown. Unique molecular identifiers were used to barcode this TCRbeta library. TCRdb reprocessed the PCR reads with MiXCR, giving one entry per CDR3 protein. Counted here are about 300,000 distinct CDR3 sequences, around a tenth occurring once; the ten biggest clones make up just under 7.5%. Germline V CDR1 and CDR2: SQVTM, ANQGSEA. V was shortened by 4 bases and J by 0 bases, with 2 bases between the two germline ends. The CDR3 is made up of 11 amino acids. The material sequenced was PBMCs, taken before TCRalphabeta/CD19-depleted stem cell transplant. The source is a boy under two years old with acute myeloid leukemia, due to receive a stem cell transplant. J is TRBJ2-3 and V is TRBV29-1; D remains ambiguous. The CDR3 region is CSVGSTDTQYF. CDR3 bases: TGCAGCGTTGGCAGCACAGATACGCAGTATTTT.